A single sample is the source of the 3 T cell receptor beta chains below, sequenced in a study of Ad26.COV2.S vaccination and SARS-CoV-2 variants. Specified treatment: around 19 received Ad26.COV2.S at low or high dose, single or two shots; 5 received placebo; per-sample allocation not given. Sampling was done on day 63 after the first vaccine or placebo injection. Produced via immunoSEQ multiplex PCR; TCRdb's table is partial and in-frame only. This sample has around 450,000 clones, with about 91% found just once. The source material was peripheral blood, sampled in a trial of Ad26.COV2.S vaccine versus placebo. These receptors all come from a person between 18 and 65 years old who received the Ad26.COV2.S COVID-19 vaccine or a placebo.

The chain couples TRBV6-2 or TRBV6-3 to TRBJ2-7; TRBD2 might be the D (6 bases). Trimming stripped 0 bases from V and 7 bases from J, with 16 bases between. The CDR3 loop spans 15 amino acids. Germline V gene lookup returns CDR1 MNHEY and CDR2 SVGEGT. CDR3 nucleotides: TGTGCCAGCAGTTACTCGAGAACGGACCGGGGGGAGCAGTACTTC. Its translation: CASSYSRTDRGEQYF.

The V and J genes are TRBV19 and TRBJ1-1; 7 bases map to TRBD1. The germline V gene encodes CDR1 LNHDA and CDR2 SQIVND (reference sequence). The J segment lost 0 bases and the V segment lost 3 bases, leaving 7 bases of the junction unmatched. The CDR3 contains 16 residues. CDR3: CASSIRDSIMNTEAFF. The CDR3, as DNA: TGTGCCAGTAGTATCCGGGACAGTATAATGAACACTGAAGCTTTCTTT.

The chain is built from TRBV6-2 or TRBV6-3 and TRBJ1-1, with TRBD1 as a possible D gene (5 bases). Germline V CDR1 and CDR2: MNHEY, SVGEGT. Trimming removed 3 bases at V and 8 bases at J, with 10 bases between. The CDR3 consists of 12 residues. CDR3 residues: CASSYVGLEAFF. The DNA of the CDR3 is TGTGCCAGCAGTTATGTGGGACTGGAAGCTTTCTTT.